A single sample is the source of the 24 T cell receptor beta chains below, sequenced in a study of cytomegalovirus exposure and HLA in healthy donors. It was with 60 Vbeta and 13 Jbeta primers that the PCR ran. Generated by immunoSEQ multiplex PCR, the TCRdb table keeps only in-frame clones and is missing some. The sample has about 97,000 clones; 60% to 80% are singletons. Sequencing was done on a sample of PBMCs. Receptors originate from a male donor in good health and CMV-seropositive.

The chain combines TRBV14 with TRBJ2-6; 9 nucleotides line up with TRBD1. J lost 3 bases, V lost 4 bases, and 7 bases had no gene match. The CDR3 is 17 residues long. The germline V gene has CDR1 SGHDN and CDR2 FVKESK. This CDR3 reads CASSPGTGRFGANVLTF. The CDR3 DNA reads TGTGCCAGCAGCCCTGGGACAGGGAGATTTGGGGCCAACGTCCTGACTTTC. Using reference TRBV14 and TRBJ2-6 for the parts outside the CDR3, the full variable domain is EAGVTQFPSHSVIEKGQTVTLRCDPISGHDNLYWYRRVMGKEIKFLLHFVKESKQDESGMPNNRFLAERTGGTYSTLKVQPAELEDSGVYFCASSPGTGRFGANVLTFGAGSRLTVL.

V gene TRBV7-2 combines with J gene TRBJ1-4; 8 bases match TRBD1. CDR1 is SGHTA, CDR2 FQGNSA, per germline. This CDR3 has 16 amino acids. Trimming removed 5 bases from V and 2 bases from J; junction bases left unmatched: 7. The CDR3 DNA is TGTGCCAGCAGCCACAGCAGGACAGGGACTAATGAAAAACTGTTTTTT. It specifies CASSHSRTGTNEKLFF.

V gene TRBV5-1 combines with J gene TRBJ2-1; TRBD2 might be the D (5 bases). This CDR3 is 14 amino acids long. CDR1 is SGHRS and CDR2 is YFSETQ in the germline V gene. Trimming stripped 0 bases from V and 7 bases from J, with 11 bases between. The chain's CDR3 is CASSLAEGWNEQFF. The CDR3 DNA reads TGCGCCAGCAGCTTGGCCGAGGGTTGGAATGAGCAGTTCTTC.

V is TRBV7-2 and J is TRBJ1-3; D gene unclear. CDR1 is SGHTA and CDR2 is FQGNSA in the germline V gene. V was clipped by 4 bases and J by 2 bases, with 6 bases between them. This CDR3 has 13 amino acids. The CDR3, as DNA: TGTGCCAGCAGCTCCTCCGCTGGAAACACCATATATTTT. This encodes CASSSSAGNTIYF.

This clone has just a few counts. CDR3 region: CASSWTSARSYNEQFF. The CDR3 DNA is TGTGCCAGCAGTTGGACTAGCGCGCGCTCCTACAATGAGCAGTTCTTC. V gene TRBV28 combines with J gene TRBJ2-1; TRBD2 agrees at 9 bases. The CDR3 has 16 residues. Germline V gives CDR1 MDHEN, CDR2 SYDVKM. The junction had 4 bases not matched to a gene; V was cut back by 4 bases and J by 0 bases.

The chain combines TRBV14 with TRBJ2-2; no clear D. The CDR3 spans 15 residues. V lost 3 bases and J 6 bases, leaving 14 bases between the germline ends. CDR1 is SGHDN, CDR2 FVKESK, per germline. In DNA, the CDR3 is TGTGCCAGCAGCCAGGGCCAACCCATGCCCGGGGAGCTGTTTTTT. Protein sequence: CASSQGQPMPGELFF. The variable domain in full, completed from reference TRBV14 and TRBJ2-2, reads EAGVTQFPSHSVIEKGQTVTLRCDPISGHDNLYWYRRVMGKEIKFLLHFVKESKQDESGMPNNRFLAERTGGTYSTLKVQPAELEDSGVYFCASSQGQPMPGELFFGEGSRLTVL.

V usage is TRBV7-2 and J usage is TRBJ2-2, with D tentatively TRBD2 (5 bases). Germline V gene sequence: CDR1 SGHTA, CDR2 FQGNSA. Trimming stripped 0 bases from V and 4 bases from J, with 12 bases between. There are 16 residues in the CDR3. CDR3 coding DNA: TGTGCCAGCAGCTTAGCTCCTAGCTTTCCCACCGGGGAGCTGTTTTTT. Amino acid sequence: CASSLAPSFPTGELFF.

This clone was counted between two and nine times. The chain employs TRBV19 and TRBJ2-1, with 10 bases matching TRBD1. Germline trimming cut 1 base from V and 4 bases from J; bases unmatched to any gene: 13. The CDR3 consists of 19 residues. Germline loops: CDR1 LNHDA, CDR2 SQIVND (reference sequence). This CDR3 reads CASSIVGSPGQGIYNEQFF. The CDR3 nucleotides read TGTGCCAGTAGTATAGTCGGCTCCCCGGGACAGGGGATATACAATGAGCAGTTCTTC. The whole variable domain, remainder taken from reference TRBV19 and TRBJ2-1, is DGGITQSPKYLFRKEGQNVTLSCEQNLNHDAMYWYRQDPGQGLRLIYYSQIVNDFQKGDIAEGYSVSREKKESFPLTVTSAQKNPTAFYLCASSIVGSPGQGIYNEQFFGPGTRLTVL.

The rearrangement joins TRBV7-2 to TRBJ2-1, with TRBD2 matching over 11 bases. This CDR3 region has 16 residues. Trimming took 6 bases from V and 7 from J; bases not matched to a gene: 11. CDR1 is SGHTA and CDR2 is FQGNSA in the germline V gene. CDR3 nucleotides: TGTGCCAGCAGTCGCCCCACTAGCGGGAGTGGGAATGAGCAGTTCTTC. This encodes CASSRPTSGSGNEQFF.

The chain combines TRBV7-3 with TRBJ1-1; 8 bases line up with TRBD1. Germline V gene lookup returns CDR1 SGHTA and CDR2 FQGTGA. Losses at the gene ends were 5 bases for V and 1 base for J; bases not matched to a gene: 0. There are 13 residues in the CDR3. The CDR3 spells CASSDRGNTEAFF. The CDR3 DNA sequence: TGTGCCAGCAGCGACAGGGGGAACACTGAAGCTTTCTTT.

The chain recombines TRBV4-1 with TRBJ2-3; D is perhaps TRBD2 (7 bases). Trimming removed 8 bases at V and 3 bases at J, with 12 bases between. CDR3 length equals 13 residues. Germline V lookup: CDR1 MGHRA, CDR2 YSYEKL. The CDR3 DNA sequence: TGCGCCAGCGAGAGCGGGACAACAGATACGCAGTATTTT. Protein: CASESGTTDTQYF.

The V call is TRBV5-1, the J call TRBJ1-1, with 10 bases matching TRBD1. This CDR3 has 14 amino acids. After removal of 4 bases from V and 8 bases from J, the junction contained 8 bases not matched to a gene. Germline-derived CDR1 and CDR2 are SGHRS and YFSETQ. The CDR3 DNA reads TGCGCCAGCAGCCCGGAGGGGGGACAGGGGGAAGCTTTCTTT. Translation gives CASSPEGGQGEAFF. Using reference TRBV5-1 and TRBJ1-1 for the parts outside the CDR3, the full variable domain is KAGVTQTPRYLIKTRGQQVTLSCSPISGHRSVSWYQQTPGQGLQFLFEYFSETQRNKGNFPGRFSGRQFSNSRSEMNVSTLELGDSALYLCASSPEGGQGEAFFGQGTRLTVV.

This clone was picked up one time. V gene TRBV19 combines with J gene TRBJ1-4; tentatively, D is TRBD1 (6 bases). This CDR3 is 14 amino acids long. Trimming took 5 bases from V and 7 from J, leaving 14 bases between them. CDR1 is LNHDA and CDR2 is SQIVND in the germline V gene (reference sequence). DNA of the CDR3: TGTGCCAGTAGTCCTCAGGGGAACTCTGAAAAACTGTTTTTT. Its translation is CASSPQGNSEKLFF.

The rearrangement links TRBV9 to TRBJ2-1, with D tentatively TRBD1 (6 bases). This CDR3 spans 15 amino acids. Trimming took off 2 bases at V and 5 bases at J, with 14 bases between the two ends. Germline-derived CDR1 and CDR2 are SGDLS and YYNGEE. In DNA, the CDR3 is TGTGCCAGCAGCGTGAGGGACACCACCAACAATGAGCAGTTCTTC. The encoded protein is CASSVRDTTNNEQFF.

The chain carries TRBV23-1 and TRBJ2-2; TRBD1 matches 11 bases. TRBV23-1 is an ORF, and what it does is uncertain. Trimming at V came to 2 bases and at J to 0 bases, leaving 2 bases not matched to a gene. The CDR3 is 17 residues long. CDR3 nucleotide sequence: TGCGCCAGCAGTCAAGTGGGACAGGGGGCGAACACCGGGGAGCTGTTTTTT. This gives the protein CASSQVGQGANTGELFF.

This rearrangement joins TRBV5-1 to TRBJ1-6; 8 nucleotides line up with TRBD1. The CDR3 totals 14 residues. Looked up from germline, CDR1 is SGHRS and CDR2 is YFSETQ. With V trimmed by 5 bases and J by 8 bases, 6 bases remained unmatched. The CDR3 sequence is CASSQGARDSPLHF. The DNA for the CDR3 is TGCGCCAGCAGTCAGGGGGCTCGGGATTCACCCCTCCACTTT. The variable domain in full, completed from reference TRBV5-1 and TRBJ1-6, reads KAGVTQTPRYLIKTRGQQVTLSCSPISGHRSVSWYQQTPGQGLQFLFEYFSETQRNKGNFPGRFSGRQFSNSRSEMNVSTLELGDSALYLCASSQGARDSPLHFGNGTRLTVT.

Here the CDR3 DNA reads TGTGCCAGCAGTCGGGACAGTAGGAGCACAGATACGCAGTATTTT. This gives the protein CASSRDSRSTDTQYF. The chain uses TRBV28 and TRBJ2-3, with TRBD1 matching over 7 bases. The germline CDR1 and CDR2 sequences are MDHEN and SYDVKM. The length of the CDR3 is 15 residues. V was clipped by 5 bases and J by 0 bases; unmatched bases: 5.

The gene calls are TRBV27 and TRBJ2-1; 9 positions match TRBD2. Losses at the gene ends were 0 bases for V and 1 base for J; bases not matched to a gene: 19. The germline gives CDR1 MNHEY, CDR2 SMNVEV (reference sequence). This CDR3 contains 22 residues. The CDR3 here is CASSLSGGLAGSMRGSYNEQFF. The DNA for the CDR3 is TGTGCCAGCAGTTTATCGGGGGGCCTAGCGGGAAGTATGAGGGGATCCTACAATGAGCAGTTCTTC.

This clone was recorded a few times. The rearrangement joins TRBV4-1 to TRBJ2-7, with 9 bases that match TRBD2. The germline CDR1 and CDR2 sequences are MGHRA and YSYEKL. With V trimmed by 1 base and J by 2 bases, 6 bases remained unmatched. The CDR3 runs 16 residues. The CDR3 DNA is TGCGCCAGCAGCCAAGCACGGTCTAGCGGGACCTACGAGCAGTACTTC. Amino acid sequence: CASSQARSSGTYEQYF.

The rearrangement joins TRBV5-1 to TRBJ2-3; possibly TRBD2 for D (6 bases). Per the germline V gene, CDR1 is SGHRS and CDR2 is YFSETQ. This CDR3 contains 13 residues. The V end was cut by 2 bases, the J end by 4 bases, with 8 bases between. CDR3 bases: TGCGCCAGCAGCTTAATAGCGGCAGATACGCAGTATTTT. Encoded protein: CASSLIAADTQYF.

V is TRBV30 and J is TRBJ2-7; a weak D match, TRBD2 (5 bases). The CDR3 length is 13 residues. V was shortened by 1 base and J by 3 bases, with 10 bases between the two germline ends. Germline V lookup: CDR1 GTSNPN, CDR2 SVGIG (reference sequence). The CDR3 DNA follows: TGTGCCTGGAGTGAAGGGAGAGGCTACGAGCAGTACTTC. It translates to CAWSEGRGYEQYF.

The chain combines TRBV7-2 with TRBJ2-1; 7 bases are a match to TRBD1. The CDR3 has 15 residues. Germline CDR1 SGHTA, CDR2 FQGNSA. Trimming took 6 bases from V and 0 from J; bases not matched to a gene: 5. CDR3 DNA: TGTGCCAGCAGATTGACAGGGAGCTCCTACAATGAGCAGTTCTTC. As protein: CASRLTGSSYNEQFF.

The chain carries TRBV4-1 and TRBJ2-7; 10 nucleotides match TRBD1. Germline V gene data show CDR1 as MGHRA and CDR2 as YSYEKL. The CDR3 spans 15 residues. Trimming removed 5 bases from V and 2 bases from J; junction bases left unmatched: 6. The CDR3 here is CASSYGQGETYEQYF. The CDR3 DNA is TGCGCCAGCAGCTATGGACAGGGGGAGACCTACGAGCAGTACTTC.

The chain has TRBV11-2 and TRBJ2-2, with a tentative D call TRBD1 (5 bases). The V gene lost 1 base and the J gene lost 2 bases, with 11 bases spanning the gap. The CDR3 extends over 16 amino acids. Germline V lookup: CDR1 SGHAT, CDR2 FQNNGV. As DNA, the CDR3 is TGTGCCAGCAGCTTAGCTTATGGGGCAAACACCGGGGAGCTGTTTTTT. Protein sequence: CASSLAYGANTGELFF.